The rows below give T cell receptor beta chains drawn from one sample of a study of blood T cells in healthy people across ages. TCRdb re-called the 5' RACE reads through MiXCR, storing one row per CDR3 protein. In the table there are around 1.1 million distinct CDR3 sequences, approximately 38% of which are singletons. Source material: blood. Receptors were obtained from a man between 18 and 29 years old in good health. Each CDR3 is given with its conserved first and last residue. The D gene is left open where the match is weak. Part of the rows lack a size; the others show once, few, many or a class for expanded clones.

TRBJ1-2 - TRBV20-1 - TGCATTATCCGGGACCTTGCTAACTATGGCTACACCTTC CIIRDLANYGYTF
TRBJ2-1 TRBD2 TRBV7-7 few TGTGCTAGCAGCTTAGCTCTAGCGGGCAATGAGCAGTTCTTC CASSLALAGNEQFF
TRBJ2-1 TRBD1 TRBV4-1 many TGCGCCAGCAGCCATTTAGGGACAGGGAAGAACCATGAGCAGTTCTTC CASSHLGTGKNHEQFF
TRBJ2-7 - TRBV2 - TGTGCCAGCAGTCCGGGCTATGACTACGAGCAGTACTTC CASSPGYDYEQYF
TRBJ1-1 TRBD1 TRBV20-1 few TGCAGTGCTAGAGGGCGACAGGGGCGCGGGACTGAAGCTTTCTTT CSARGRQGRGTEAFF
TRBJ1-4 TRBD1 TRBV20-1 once TGCAGTGCTTTCCACTCCGACAGGGGAGGAAATGAAAAACTGTTTTTT CSAFHSDRGGNEKLFF
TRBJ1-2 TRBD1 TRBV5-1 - TGCGCCAGCAGCATCGACAGGGGCATGGGGGGCTACACCTTC CASSIDRGMGGYTF
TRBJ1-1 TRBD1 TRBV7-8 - TGTGCCAGCAGCTTAGCCCACCGGGAGACAGGGGGAATGAACACTGAAGCTTTCTTT CASSLAHRETGGMNTEAFF
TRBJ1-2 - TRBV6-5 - TGTGCCAGCAGTTCTCCGCGGGGAGGGTATGGCTACACCTTC CASSSPRGGYGYTF
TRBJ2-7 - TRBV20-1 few TGCAGTGGCTCCCCGGGACCGCAATCCTACGAGCAGTACTTC CSGSPGPQSYEQYF
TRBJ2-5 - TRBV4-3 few TGCGCCAGCAGCCCTGGGGATCTGGGAGAGACCCAGTACTTC CASSPGDLGETQYF
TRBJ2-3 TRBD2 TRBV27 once TGTGCCAGCAGTCCCACGGGACTAGCGAGGACAGATACGCAGTATTTT CASSPTGLARTDTQYF
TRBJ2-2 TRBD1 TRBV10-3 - TGTGCCATCAGTTGGACAGGGGTAAACACCGGGGAGCTGTTTTTT CAISWTGVNTGELFF
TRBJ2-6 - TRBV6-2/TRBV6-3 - TGTGCCAGCAGTTACCGGCAGGGCGTCCTGACTTTC CASSYRQGVLTF
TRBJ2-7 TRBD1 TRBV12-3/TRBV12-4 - TGTGCCAGCAGTTTACCGGGACAGGCTTCCTACGAGCAGTACTTC CASSLPGQASYEQYF
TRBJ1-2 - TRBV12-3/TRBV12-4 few TGTGCCAGCAGTGTGGGCACAGCCAATGGCTACACCTTC CASSVGTANGYTF
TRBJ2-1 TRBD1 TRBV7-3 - TGTGCCAGCAGCTTCCAGGGGGCCTTTGTTAATGAGCAGTTCTTC CASSFQGAFVNEQFF
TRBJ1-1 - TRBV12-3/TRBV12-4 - TGTGCCAGCAATCGGCCGGGCCTGAACACTGAAGCTTTCTTT CASNRPGLNTEAFF
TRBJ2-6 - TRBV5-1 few TGCGCCAGCAGCTCATCGTACTCTGGAGCCAACGTCCTGACTTTC CASSSSYSGANVLTF
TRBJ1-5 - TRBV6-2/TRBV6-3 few TGTGCCAGCAGTTACGTCCGCAATCAGCCCCAGCATTTT CASSYVRNQPQHF
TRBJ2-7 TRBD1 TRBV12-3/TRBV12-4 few TGTGCCAGCAGAGGGACAGGGGTTGCGTACGAGCAGTACTTC CASRGTGVAYEQYF
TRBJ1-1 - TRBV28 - TGTGCCAGCAGTTTGATGAGGATGAACACTGAAGCTTTCTTT CASSLMRMNTEAFF
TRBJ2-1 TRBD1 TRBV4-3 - TGCGCCAGCAGCCGACCAGGACAGGGATCCGATGAGCAGTTCTTC CASSRPGQGSDEQFF
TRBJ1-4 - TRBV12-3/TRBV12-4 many TGTGCCAGCAGTTTAGGTCGTTTCAATGAAAAACTGTTTTTT CASSLGRFNEKLFF
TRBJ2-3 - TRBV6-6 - TGTGCCAGCACCCCAACGGGGTTCACAGATACGCAGTATTTT CASTPTGFTDTQYF
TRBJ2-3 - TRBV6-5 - TGTGCCAGCAGTTACTCGCTCTGGGAGGGCACAGATACGCAGTATTTT CASSYSLWEGTDTQYF
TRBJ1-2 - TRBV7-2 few TGTGCCAGCAGCTTAGTTTCCCCGCCAGCTAACTATGGCTACACCTTC CASSLVSPPANYGYTF
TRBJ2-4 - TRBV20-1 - TGCAGTGCTAGTAAGGGACACTCAAACATTCAGTACTTC CSASKGHSNIQYF
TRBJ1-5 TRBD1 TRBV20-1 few TGCAGTGCTAGAGGCGGACAGGGCAATCAGCCCCAGCATTTT CSARGGQGNQPQHF
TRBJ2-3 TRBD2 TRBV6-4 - TGTGCCAGCAGTGCCGGGACTAGCGGGATCATAGATACGCAGTATTTT CASSAGTSGIIDTQYF
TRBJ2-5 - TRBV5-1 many TGTGCCAGCAGCTTAGAACAAGAGACCCAGTACTTC CASSLEQETQYF
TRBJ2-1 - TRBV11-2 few TGTGCCAGCAGCAGTGTTGAGGAGCAGTTCTTC CASSSVEEQFF
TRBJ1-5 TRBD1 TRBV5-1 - TGCGCCAGCAGCTTGTTACAGGGGGCTGAGCCCCAGCATTTT CASSLLQGAEPQHF
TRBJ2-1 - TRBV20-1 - TGCACCCCCTCACCGGGACCACCGTACAATGAGCAGTTCTTC CTPSPGPPYNEQFF
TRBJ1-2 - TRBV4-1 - TGCGCCAGCAGCCAATCCGGGACGGCGGTATATGGCTACACCTTC CASSQSGTAVYGYTF
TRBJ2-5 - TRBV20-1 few TGCAGTGCTAGAGATCTTGTCCTTCAAGAGACCCAGTACTTC CSARDLVLQETQYF
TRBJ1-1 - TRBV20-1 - TGCAGTGCTCTTTCCCCCCGGATTCTGAACACTGAAGCTTTCTTT CSALSPRILNTEAFF
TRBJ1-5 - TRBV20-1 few TGCAGTGCTACCTATCCAGGGGCGAGCAATCAGCCCCAGCATTTT CSATYPGASNQPQHF
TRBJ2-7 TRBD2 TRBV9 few TGTGCCAGCAGCGTATCGGGACTAGCGGTGTACGAGCAGTACTTC CASSVSGLAVYEQYF
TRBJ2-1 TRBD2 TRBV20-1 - TGCAGTGCTAGAGGATTGGGTCCCACTAGCGGGTTCAATGAGCAGTTCTTC CSARGLGPTSGFNEQFF
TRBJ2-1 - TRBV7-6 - TGTGCCAGCTCGCTTGTGGGGGGGGGCTTTGGTGCGAATGAGCAGTTCTTC CASSLVGGGFGANEQFF
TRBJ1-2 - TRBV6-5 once TGTGCCAGCAGACCCGAGACAAATCTAAACTATGGCTACACCTTC CASRPETNLNYGYTF
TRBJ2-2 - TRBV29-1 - TGCAGCGTAGGCGGCGCCGGGGAGCTGTTTTTT CSVGGAGELFF
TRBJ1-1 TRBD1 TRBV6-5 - TGTGCCAGCAGTGCCGACAGGGGGCCCGACACTGAAGCTTTCTTT CASSADRGPDTEAFF
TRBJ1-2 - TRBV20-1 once TGCAGTGCTAAAACGATAGGGGGAGGCTACACCTTC CSAKTIGGGYTF
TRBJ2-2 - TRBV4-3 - TGCGCCAGCAGCCAGATAGGTGTGACAGGCCTCACCGGGGAGCTGTTTTTT CASSQIGVTGLTGELFF
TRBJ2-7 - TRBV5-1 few TGCGCCAGCAGCATAGATAATGAGCAGTACTTC CASSIDNEQYF
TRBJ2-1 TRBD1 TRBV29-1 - TGCAGCGTGGACGACAGGGGATGGATCAATGAGCAGTTCTTC CSVDDRGWINEQFF
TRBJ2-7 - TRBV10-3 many TGTGCCAGCTCCGGAACAGCATTCTCCTACGAGCAGTACTTC CASSGTAFSYEQYF